A single sample gave rise to the 30 T cell receptor beta chains below, sequenced in a study of Ad26.COV2.S vaccination and SARS-CoV-2 variants. Here immunoSEQ multiplex PCR was the method, and the copy in TCRdb shows in-frame clones only, minus some. The sample has roughly 100,000 clones, around 80% seen once. Material: peripheral blood, obtained after recovery from COVID-19. The receptors stem from a human donor who had recovered from COVID-19.

The chain uses TRBV4-1 and TRBJ1-4; 7 bases fit TRBD1. The length of the CDR3 is 17 residues. CDR1 is MGHRA, CDR2 YSYEKL, per germline. Trimming removed 0 bases from V and 6 bases from J; junction bases left unmatched: 10. Here the CDR3 DNA reads TGCGCCAGCAGCCAAGAGGGGGGAGGGACAGACGATGAAAAACTGTTTTTT. It encodes CASSQEGGGTDDEKLFF.

The chain employs TRBV21-1 and TRBJ1-1; the listed D gene, TRBD1, was not tested against the DNA. TRBV21-1 is an annotated pseudogene. This CDR3 spans 17 amino acids. This CDR3 reads CASSKTGTTTENTEAFF. Here the CDR3 DNA reads TGTGCCAGCAGCAAAACCGGGACAACGACAGAGAACACTGAAGCTTTCTTT.

This clone was counted a single time. The J gene is TRBJ1-5, the V gene TRBV24-1; D unclear. V dropped 2 bases and J dropped 5 bases, with 18 bases sitting between them. Germline CDR1 and CDR2: KGHDR and SFDVKD. The CDR3 contains 17 residues. In DNA form, the CDR3 reads TGTGCCACCAGTGATTCCTCGACGGAAGGCCTCTATCAGCCCCAGCATTTT. It encodes CATSDSSTEGLYQPQHF.

The rearrangement links TRBV7-9 to TRBJ1-6; the D is unclear. Trimming left V 1 base short and J 9 bases short, with 10 bases between. Germline-derived CDR1 and CDR2 are SEHNR and FQNEAQ (reference sequence). The CDR3 extends over 14 amino acids. CDR3: CASSLVFFGSPLHF. Here the CDR3 DNA reads TGTGCCAGCAGCTTAGTGTTCTTCGGTTCACCCCTCCACTTT.

The V gene is TRBV14, the J gene TRBJ1-1; weak D call: TRBD1 (6 bases). There are 16 residues in the CDR3. Trimming took off 0 bases at V and 0 bases at J, with 11 bases between the two ends. Germline V gene sequence: CDR1 SGHDN, CDR2 FVKESK. As DNA, the CDR3 is TGTGCCAGCAGCCAAGATCTAGGGGGAGTGAACACTGAAGCTTTCTTT. Protein: CASSQDLGGVNTEAFF. Complete variable domain (other parts from reference TRBV14 and TRBJ1-1): EAGVTQFPSHSVIEKGQTVTLRCDPISGHDNLYWYRRVMGKEIKFLLHFVKESKQDESGMPNNRFLAERTGGTYSTLKVQPAELEDSGVYFCASSQDLGGVNTEAFFGQGTRLTVV.

The rearrangement uses TRBV5-5 and TRBJ2-7; D call uncertain. Germline V gene data show CDR1 as SGHKS and CDR2 as YYEKEE (reference sequence). This CDR3 is built from 13 residues. V was pared by 1 base and J by 6 bases, with 11 bases between. In DNA, the CDR3 is TGTGCCAGCAGCTTGACCAGGTTCTCCGAGCAGTACTTC. This gives the protein CASSLTRFSEQYF. Filled out from reference TRBV5-5 and TRBJ2-7, the complete variable domain reads DAGVTQSPTHLIKTRGQQVTLRCSPISGHKSVSWYQQVLGQGPQFIFQYYEKEERGRGNFPDRFSARQFPNYSSELNVNALLLGDSALYLCASSLTRFSEQYFGPGTRLTVT.

This clone occurred once. The chain employs TRBV4-3 and TRBJ2-7, with D possibly being TRBD1 (6 bases). The CDR3 is 17 amino acids. The germline gives CDR1 LGHNA, CDR2 YSLEER. V shed 1 base and J shed 2 bases, with 18 bases lying between them. CDR3 DNA: TGCGCCAGCAGCCAAGGTATTCAGGGGCTAATCACCTACGAGCAGTACTTC. Translated: CASSQGIQGLITYEQYF.

This clone is a singleton in its sample. The CDR3 sequence: CASSLGRGQNNEQFF. CDR3 coding DNA: TGTGCCAGCAGCTTAGGGAGGGGGCAGAATAATGAGCAGTTCTTC. The rearrangement links TRBV7-2 to TRBJ2-1; a weak D match, TRBD1 (7 bases). CDR1 and CDR2 from the germline V gene are SGHTA and FQGNSA. The CDR3 runs 15 residues. The V gene lost 1 base and the J gene lost 7 bases, with 14 bases spanning the gap.

This chain connects TRBV30 to TRBJ1-4; TRBD1 matches 8 bases. J lost 7 bases, V lost 1 base, and 8 bases had no gene match. This CDR3 contains 15 residues. Germline lookup yields CDR1 GTSNPN and CDR2 SVGIG (reference sequence). The CDR3 is CAWSATGGEGEKLFF. The CDR3 DNA follows: TGTGCCTGGAGTGCCACAGGGGGAGAGGGTGAAAAACTGTTTTTT.

The CDR3 here is CASSPQNNIGTGLGWDNEKLFF. Here the CDR3 DNA reads TGTGCCAGCAGCCCCCAAAACAATATCGGGACAGGCCTGGGGTGGGATAATGAAAAACTGTTTTTT. The chain links TRBV4-2 to TRBJ1-4; TRBD1 agrees at 8 bases. This CDR3 is built from 22 residues. Germline CDR1 reads LGHNA; CDR2 reads YNFKEQ. V shed 4 bases and J 4 bases; nucleotides not matched to a gene: 26.

The rearrangement joins TRBV7-2 to TRBJ1-2, with D perhaps TRBD1 (6 bases). V lost 1 base, J lost 4 bases, and 13 bases lay in between. This CDR3 has 15 amino acids. CDR1 is SGHTA, CDR2 FQGNSA, per germline. The CDR3 protein is CASSLGGEGGYGYTF. In DNA form, the CDR3 reads TGTGCCAGCAGCTTAGGAGGGGAAGGGGGCTATGGCTACACCTTC.

The V gene is TRBV4-1, the J gene TRBJ2-5, with D maybe TRBD2 (5 bases). The CDR3 has 17 residues. With 0 bases removed from V and 1 base from J, the gap between germline ends came to 15 bases. Germline V gene lookup returns CDR1 MGHRA and CDR2 YSYEKL. The CDR3 loop reads CASSQDPQGGRQETQYF. The CDR3 DNA is TGCGCCAGCAGCCAAGACCCCCAAGGAGGCCGCCAAGAGACCCAGTACTTC.

This clone was counted a few times. This chain uses TRBV27 with TRBJ1-6, with TRBD1 identical over 8 bases. J was trimmed by 10 bases and V by 8 bases; bases with no gene match: 10. Germline loops: CDR1 MNHEY, CDR2 SMNVEV (reference sequence). This CDR3 region has 14 residues. The CDR3 DNA reads TGTGCCAGCCGCCTCGGACAGGGTAACTCACCCCTCCACTTT. Its translation: CASRLGQGNSPLHF.

CDR3 residues: CASSSSSGGPYEQYF. The DNA for the CDR3 is TGTGCCAGCAGTTCATCTAGCGGGGGACCCTACGAGCAGTACTTC. V usage is TRBV3-1 (or the pseudogene TRBV3-2) and J usage is TRBJ2-7; 10 nucleotides match TRBD2. This CDR3 comprises 15 residues. The germline V gene has CDR1 LGHDT and CDR2 YNNKEL (reference sequence). V trimming: 6 bases; J trimming: 2 bases; junction bases outside the gene matches: 7.

This clone was seen only a few times. This chain uses TRBV5-1 with TRBJ1-3; the match to TRBD1 covers 7 bases. V gave up 3 bases and J gave up 2 bases; unmatched junction bases: 5. The CDR3 is 15 amino acids. The V gene's germline CDR1 is SGHRS and CDR2 YFSETQ. In DNA, the CDR3 is TGCGCCAGCAGCTATAACGGACAGGCTGGAAACACCATATATTTT. This encodes CASSYNGQAGNTIYF.

The chain recombines TRBV29-1 with TRBJ1-2; D unresolved. Germline CDR1 is SQVTM and CDR2 is ANQGSEA. Trimming took off 6 bases at V and 3 bases at J, with 14 bases between the two ends. The CDR3 is made up of 13 amino acids. The CDR3 sequence: CSVGEGQDYGYTF. As DNA, the CDR3 is TGCAGCGTGGGCGAAGGGCAGGACTATGGCTACACCTTC.

The V gene is TRBV5-4, the J gene TRBJ1-2, with D unresolved. Per germline, CDR1 SGHNT and CDR2 YYREEE (reference sequence). The CDR3 has 15 amino acids. V was cut by 3 bases and J by 2 bases, with 14 bases left in between. CDR3 bases: TGTGCCAGCAGCTCCCCTCCAGAGGGAAACTATGGCTACACCTTC. Encoded protein: CASSSPPEGNYGYTF.

The chain employs TRBV5-1 and TRBJ2-7; 7 bases align to TRBD2. The ends lost 3 bases at V and 4 bases at J; junction bases unmatched: 7. CDR3 size: 14 residues. The germline CDR1 and CDR2 sequences are SGHRS and YFSETQ. CDR3 DNA sequence: TGCGCCAGCAGCTCAGAACTAGCGTCTTACGAGCAGTACTTC. Residues: CASSSELASYEQYF.

This chain connects TRBV19 to TRBJ2-7; D not resolved. V was cut by 4 bases and J by 4 bases, with 8 bases left in between. This CDR3 contains 12 residues. Germline assignment: CDR1 LNHDA and CDR2 SQIVND (reference sequence). The CDR3 here is CASSNPNYEQYF. CDR3 nucleotides: TGTGCCAGTAGTAACCCCAATTACGAGCAGTACTTC.

The chain carries TRBV30 and TRBJ1-4; D unclear. V gave up 4 bases and J gave up 5 bases, with 5 bases separating them. The CDR3 spans 11 residues. Per the germline V gene, CDR1 is GTSNPN and CDR2 is SVGIG (reference sequence). CDR3 protein: CAWIGNEKLFF. The DNA of the CDR3 is TGTGCCTGGATCGGAAATGAAAAACTGTTTTTT.

V gene TRBV6-1 combines with J gene TRBJ2-7, with 7 bases identical to TRBD2. The V gene's germline CDR1 is MNHNS and CDR2 SASEGT. Trimming removed 1 base from V and 3 bases from J; junction bases left unmatched: 9. CDR3 length: 16 amino acids. CDR3 nucleotide sequence: TGTGCCAGCAGTGAAGGGTTTCGCGGGAGTGGCTACGAGCAGTACTTC. It yields the protein CASSEGFRGSGYEQYF.

V is TRBV6-1 and J is TRBJ1-2, with 11 bases fitting TRBD1. The CDR3 has 16 residues. Germline trimming cut 2 bases from V and 3 bases from J; bases unmatched to any gene: 5. Germline CDR1 and CDR2: MNHNS and SASEGT. CDR3 sequence (DNA): TGTGCCAGCAGTGAAAATTGGACAGGGGGCTACTATGGCTACACCTTC. Translated: CASSENWTGGYYGYTF.

The gene calls are TRBV5-5 and TRBJ1-1; D remains unclear. The CDR3 length is 15 residues. Germline lookup yields CDR1 SGHKS and CDR2 YYEKEE (reference sequence). V gave up 0 bases and J gave up 1 base, with 10 bases separating them. DNA of the CDR3: TGTGCCAGCAGCTTGGTTATATCAGCGAACACTGAAGCTTTCTTT. It translates to CASSLVISANTEAFF.

The chain is built from TRBV11-2 and TRBJ2-7; 11 bases are a match to TRBD1. The CDR3 extends over 18 amino acids. Trimming removed 4 bases from V and 0 bases from J; junction bases left unmatched: 11. Germline CDR1 SGHAT, CDR2 FQNNGV. The CDR3 here is CASSSLIEDRGPSYEQYF. The CDR3 coding sequence is TGTGCCAGCAGCTCCTTAATAGAGGACAGGGGGCCCTCCTACGAGCAGTACTTC.

The chain employs TRBV11-2 and TRBJ1-5; D perhaps matches TRBD1 (6 bases). The length of the CDR3 is 15 residues. Trimming removed 0 bases from V and 4 bases from J, with 10 bases in between. CDR1 is SGHAT, CDR2 FQNNGV, per germline. CDR3 protein: CASSLDQGSNQPQHF. CDR3 coding DNA: TGTGCCAGCAGCTTAGATCAGGGGTCGAATCAGCCCCAGCATTTT.

This clone was recorded a few times. The V call is TRBV7-3, the J call TRBJ2-3; 10 positions agree with TRBD1. The CDR3 sequence is 17 residues long. V shed 1 base and J 6 bases; nucleotides not matched to a gene: 10. Germline V gene sequence: CDR1 SGHTA, CDR2 FQGTGA. This chain's CDR3 is CASSLNGPGTGVDTQYF. Written as DNA, the CDR3 is TGTGCCAGCAGCTTAAATGGTCCGGGGACAGGGGTCGATACGCAGTATTTT.

V gene TRBV6-1 combines with J gene TRBJ1-6; TRBD1 matches 9 bases. The V gene end was trimmed by 4 bases and the J gene end by 8 bases; junction bases not matched to a gene: 9. Germline CDR1 MNHNS, CDR2 SASEGT. The CDR3 runs 16 residues. CDR3 DNA sequence: TGTGCCAGCAGTGTGTCGAGGACAGGGGCGGATTCACCCCTCCACTTT. Protein: CASSVSRTGADSPLHF.

The V gene is TRBV27, the J gene TRBJ2-1; no firm D call. Germline V CDR1 and CDR2: MNHEY, SMNVEV (reference sequence). This CDR3 is built from 13 residues. V gave up 6 bases and J gave up 6 bases, with 12 bases separating them. The CDR3 DNA sequence: TGTGCCAGCAGCATCAAGGAATTCAATGAGCAGTTCTTC. Its translation: CASSIKEFNEQFF.

In its sample, this clone was seen once. The rearrangement uses TRBV10-3 and TRBJ1-4, with 8 bases aligning to TRBD1. Germline CDR1 reads ENHRY; CDR2 reads SYGVKD. The length of the CDR3 is 16 residues. J was trimmed by 6 bases and V by 6 bases; bases with no gene match: 12. CDR3 nucleotides: TGTGCCATCAGCCCCAATCTCAGGGGACAGGATGAAAAACTGTTTTTT. Amino acids: CAISPNLRGQDEKLFF.

CDR3 loop: CASSLDSPYNEQFF. CDR3 DNA sequence: TGTGCCAGCAGCTTGGACAGCCCCTACAATGAGCAGTTCTTC. The V and J genes are TRBV5-6 and TRBJ2-1, with no clear D. The germline CDR1 and CDR2 sequences are SGHDT and YYEEEE. Trimming pared 0 bases from V and 2 bases from J, leaving 6 bases between. This CDR3 contains 14 residues.